One sample yielded the 16 T cell receptor beta chains listed below, sequenced in a study of tumor-infiltrating lymphocytes in primary liver carcinoma. Total RNA and DNA came together from around 20-30 mg of bulk tissue without cell sorting. With a constant-region primer, TCR beta cDNA was made from 400 to 550 ng of total RNA. Sequencing libraries for TCR beta derived from three nested multiplex PCR rounds that used slightly modified ARM-PCR. The two initial PCR rounds, approximately 10 cycles each, used TRBV1-TRBV30 forward and C-beta reverse primers. MiXCR, applied by TCRdb to the multiplex PCR reads, yields one record per CDR3 protein. The sample consists of 84,000 or so distinct CDR3 sequences, around 70% of them appearing once. Sequencing was carried out using liver tumor tissue from sampling region 1. Subset noted: tumor region T1, superior pole. The receptors were gathered from a middle-aged man with primary liver carcinoma and hepatitis B virus infection.

With regard to this clonotype: The CDR3 does not close with the conserved phenylalanine or tryptophan, likely indicating a read error. The chain uses TRBV2 and TRBJ2-7; D is perhaps TRBD1 (6 bases). The CDR3 loop spans 14 amino acids. CDR1 SNHLY and CDR2 FYNNEI come from the germline V gene. As DNA, the CDR3 is TGTGCCTGCAGAATTAAATGGGGGCATACGGAGCAGTACTTA. It encodes CACRIKWGHTEQYL.

As for this clonotype: This could be a read error, since a much larger clone is one nucleotide away. This rearrangement joins TRBV7-9 to TRBJ1-1; D unresolved. The CDR3 extends over 15 amino acids. The V gene's germline CDR1 is SEHNR and CDR2 FQNEAQ (reference sequence). The V end lost 5 bases, the J end lost 0 bases, and 13 bases lay between the germline ends. Written as DNA, the CDR3 is TGTGCCAGCAGCGTGAACCCGGGGATGAACACTGAAGCTTTCTTT. It is translated as CASSVNPGMNTEAFF. Full variable domain (rest looked up from reference TRBV7-9 and TRBJ1-1): DTGVSQNPRHKITKRGQNVTFRCDPISEHNRLYWYRQTLGQGPEFLTYFQNEAQLEKSRLLSDRFSAERPKGSFSTLEIQRTEQGDSAMYLCASSVNPGMNTEAFFGQGTRLTVV.

Concerning this clonotype itself: One end of the junction does not line up with germline, which may come from a read error. This chain joins TRBV11-2 and TRBJ2-1; a possible D gene is TRBD2 (5 bases). Germline CDR1 and CDR2: SGHAT and FQNNGV. The CDR3 length is 12 residues. CDR3 amino acids: CATSLVGNEQFF. The DNA of the CDR3 is TGTGCCACCAGCTTGGTCGGGAATGAGCAATTCTTC.

The CDR3 spells CASSLEVGVQGRNEQFF. CDR3 coding DNA: TGCGCCAGCAGCCTAGAGGTGGGTGTACAGGGGAGGAATGAGCAGTTCTTC. The V call is TRBV4-1, the J call TRBJ2-1; tentative D call: TRBD1 (7 bases). This CDR3 region has 17 residues. The germline V gene encodes CDR1 MGHRA and CDR2 YSYEKL. V lost 4 bases and J 7 bases, leaving 23 bases between the germline ends.

This clonotype showed up just a few times. V usage is TRBV11-2 and J usage is TRBJ2-7; D unclear. The CDR3 totals 14 residues. The V gene's germline CDR1 is SGHAT and CDR2 FQNNGV. Trimming took off 4 bases at V and 4 bases at J, with 14 bases between the two ends. CDR3 nucleotides: TGTGCCAGCAGCTCAACAACGCCAATGTACGAGCAGTACTTC. Translating gives CASSSTTPMYEQYF.

This clonotype was recorded many times. V is TRBV10-2 and J is TRBJ1-4; D might be TRBD1 (5 bases). CDR3 length equals 16 residues. Trimming cost V 2 bases and J 8 bases, with 18 bases left between them. CDR1 and CDR2 from the germline V gene are WSHSY and SAAADI. Here the CDR3 reads CASSEGPGGGGEKLFF. The CDR3 DNA follows: TGCGCCAGCAGTGAGGGTCCTGGGGGAGGAGGAGAAAAACTGTTTTTT.

J is TRBJ2-3 and V is TRBV6-1; D may be TRBD2 (5 bases). Trimming took 7 bases from V and 10 from J, leaving 12 bases between them. Germline V gene data show CDR1 as MNHNS and CDR2 as SASEGT. The CDR3 totals 11 residues. The CDR3, as DNA: TGTGCCAGCAAGCGGAAAAATGCGCAGTATTTT. This encodes CASKRKNAQYF.

This chain connects TRBV7-3 to TRBJ2-1, with 9 bases fitting TRBD1. Germline CDR1 is SGHTA and CDR2 is FQGTGA. CDR3 length equals 18 residues. J was trimmed by 3 bases and V by 3 bases; bases with no gene match: 12. CDR3 sequence: CASSLRGQGTSGYNEQFF. The CDR3 DNA reads TGTGCCAGCAGCTTGCGGGGACAGGGCACGTCCGGCTACAATGAGCAGTTCTTC. Together with reference TRBV7-3 and TRBJ2-1, the CDR3 gives the full variable domain: GAGVSQTPSNKVTEKGKYVELRCDPISGHTALYWYRQSLGQGPEFLIYFQGTGAADDSGLPNDRFFAVRPEGSVSTLKIQRTERGDSAVYLCASSLRGQGTSGYNEQFFGPGTRLTVL.

The chain has TRBV6-5 and TRBJ1-2; weak D call: TRBD1 (5 bases). The CDR3 spans 12 residues. V lost 11 bases and J 2 bases, leaving 12 bases between the germline ends. Germline V gives CDR1 MNHEY, CDR2 SVGAGI. CDR3 nucleotides: TGTGCCGACAGCTCTCAGAACTATGGCTACACCTTC. Translated: CADSSQNYGYTF.

Concerning this clonotype itself: A read error may account for a junction end that differs from germline. The chain couples TRBV6-1 to TRBJ2-7; the D call may be TRBD1 or TRBD2 (5 bases each). This CDR3 contains 14 residues. The V gene's germline CDR1 is MNHNS and CDR2 SASEGT. The CDR3 sequence is CASSEGRTSREQYF. The CDR3 DNA follows: TGTGCCAGCAGTGAGGGACGGACGTCTAGGGAGCAGTATTTC.

Comments on this clonotype: The junction differs from germline at one of its ends, possibly a read error. V is TRBV10-2 and J is TRBJ2-1, with D unresolved. The CDR3 runs to 15 residues. Looked up from germline, CDR1 is WSHSY and CDR2 is SAAADI. CDR3 nucleotides: TGCACCAGCAGTGAGTCCGGTGCCGGGCACGATGAGCAGTTCTTC. Translated: CTSSESGAGHDEQFF.

Details on this clonotype: The final CDR3 position lacks the conserved phenylalanine or tryptophan, pointing to a likely read error. The chain couples TRBV29-1 to TRBJ1-1; TRBD1 matches 7 bases. The CDR3 extends over 10 amino acids. Germline assignment: CDR1 SQVTM and CDR2 ANQGSEA. J lost 8 bases, V lost 6 bases, and 3 bases had no gene match. This chain's CDR3 is CSVTTGEAFY. CDR3 DNA sequence: TGCAGCGTCACGACAGGGGAAGCTTTCTAT.

On this clonotype itself: At one end, the junction sequence differs from germline, possibly due to a read error. This sequence joins TRBV5-4 and TRBJ2-5; weak D call: TRBD1 (5 bases). Germline values: CDR1 SGHNT, CDR2 YYREEE (reference sequence). The CDR3 length is 14 residues. The CDR3 nucleotides read TGTGCTAGCAGCTTCCTACAGGTTCAAGAAGACCGGTACTTC. Protein product: CASSFLQVQEDRYF.

Comment on this clonotype: Its ends do not fully match the called genes, so a read error is possible. CDR3 DNA sequence: TGTGCCACCAGCTTAGATCGATGGCAGAGCTACGAGCAGTACTTC. Protein sequence: CATSLDRWQSYEQYF. V is TRBV11-2 and J is TRBJ2-7; D remains ambiguous. CDR1 is SGHAT and CDR2 is FQNNGV in the germline V gene. The CDR3 sequence is 15 residues long.

The rearrangement uses TRBV11-2 and TRBJ2-1; TRBD1 might be the D (5 bases). Trimming removed 3 bases from V and 9 bases from J, with 21 bases in between. Germline V lookup: CDR1 SGHAT, CDR2 FQNNGV. The CDR3 runs to 16 residues. The CDR3: CASSLDIGQAVREQFF. CDR3 nucleotide sequence: TGTGCCAGCAGCTTGGATATCGGACAAGCCGTGCGTGAGCAGTTCTTC.

V usage is TRBV4-1 and J usage is TRBJ2-7; D remains ambiguous. The CDR3 has 14 residues. The V gene's germline CDR1 is MGHRA and CDR2 YSYEKL. The V end lost 7 bases, the J end lost 5 bases, and 18 bases lay between the germline ends. For the CDR3, the DNA is TGCGCCAGCACCCAGAAGTCTCCCGGAGACGAGCAGTACTTC. Its translation is CASTQKSPGDEQYF.